Given below is one TCR beta chain in context. Per the authors' pipeline: Reference gene primer amplification yielded estimated nucleated cell counts. Clones were read by immunoSEQ multiplex PCR, and TCRdb kept only the in-frame ones, dropping some. That table is the source of V, J and clone size, and D and trimming were worked out from the DNA. The table records approximately 500,000 clones, approximately 83% of them present only once. This sample was taken from a study of blood T cell repertoires in COVID-19. Whole-study context: Acute-phase and convalescent COVID-19 samples originated in the United States, Italy and Spain. Sample material is recorded as cDNA or gDNA derived from T cells, B-cell-depleted T cells, or PBMCs.

The sequencing input was peripheral blood. The sequence derives from a human donor in a cohort sampled during active COVID-19.

The CDR3 is CASSLAPGTSGRWNEQYF. For the CDR3, the DNA is TGTGCCAGCAGCTTAGCGCCCGGGACTAGCGGGAGGTGGAACGAGCAGTACTTC. The gene calls are TRBV7-8 and TRBJ2-7, with 15 bases aligning to TRBD2. This CDR3 contains 18 residues. CDR1 and CDR2 (germline): SGHVS, FQNEAQ. With V trimmed by 0 bases and J by 5 bases, 8 bases remained unmatched. Full variable domain (outside the CDR3, taken from reference TRBV7-8 and TRBJ2-7): GAGVSQSPRYKVAKRGQDVALRCDPISGHVSLFWYQQALGQGPEFLTYFQNEAQLDKSGLPSDRFFAERPEGSVSTLKIQRTQQEDSAVYLCASSLAPGTSGRWNEQYFGPGTRLTVT.